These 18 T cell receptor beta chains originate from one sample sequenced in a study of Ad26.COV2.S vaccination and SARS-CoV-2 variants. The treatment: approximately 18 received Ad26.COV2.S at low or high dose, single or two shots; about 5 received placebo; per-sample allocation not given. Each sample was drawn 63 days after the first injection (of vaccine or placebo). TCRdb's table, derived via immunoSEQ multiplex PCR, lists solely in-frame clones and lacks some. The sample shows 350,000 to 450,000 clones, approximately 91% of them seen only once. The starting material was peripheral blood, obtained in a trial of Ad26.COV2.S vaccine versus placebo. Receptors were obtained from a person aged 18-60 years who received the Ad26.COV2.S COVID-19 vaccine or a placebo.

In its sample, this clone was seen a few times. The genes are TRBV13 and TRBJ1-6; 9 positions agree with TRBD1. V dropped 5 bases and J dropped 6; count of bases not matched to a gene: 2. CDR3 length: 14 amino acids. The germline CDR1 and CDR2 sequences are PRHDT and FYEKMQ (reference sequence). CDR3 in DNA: TGTGCCAGCAGCGCGGACAGGGGTAATTCACCCCTCCACTTT. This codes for CASSADRGNSPLHF.

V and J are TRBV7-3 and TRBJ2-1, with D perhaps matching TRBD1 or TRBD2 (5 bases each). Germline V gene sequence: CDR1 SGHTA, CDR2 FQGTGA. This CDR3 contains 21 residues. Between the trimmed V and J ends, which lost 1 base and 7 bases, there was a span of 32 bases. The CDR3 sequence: CASSLRNTVGAGGEGTNEQFF. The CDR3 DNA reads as TGTGCCAGCAGCTTAAGGAATACCGTAGGGGCGGGCGGAGAGGGAACAAATGAGCAGTTCTTC.

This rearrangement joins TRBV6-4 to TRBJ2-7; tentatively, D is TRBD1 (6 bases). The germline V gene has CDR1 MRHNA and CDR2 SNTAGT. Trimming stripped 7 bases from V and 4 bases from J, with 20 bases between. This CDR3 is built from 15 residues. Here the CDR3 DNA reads TGTGCCAGCATTCTCACAGGGTCGTTGTATTACGAGCAGTACTTC. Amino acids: CASILTGSLYYEQYF.

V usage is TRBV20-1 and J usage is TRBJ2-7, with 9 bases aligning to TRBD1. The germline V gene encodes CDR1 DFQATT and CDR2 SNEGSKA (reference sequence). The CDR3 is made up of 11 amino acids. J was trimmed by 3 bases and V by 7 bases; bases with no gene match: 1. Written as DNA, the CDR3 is TGCAGTGGACAGGGGGGCTACGAGCAGTACTTC. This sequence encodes CSGQGGYEQYF.

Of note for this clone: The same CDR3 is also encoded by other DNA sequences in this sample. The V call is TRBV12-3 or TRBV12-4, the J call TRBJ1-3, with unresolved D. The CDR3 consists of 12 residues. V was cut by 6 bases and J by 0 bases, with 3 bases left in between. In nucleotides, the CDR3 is TGTGCCAGCAGCCTCTCTGGAAACACCATATATTTT. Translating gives CASSLSGNTIYF.

CDR3: CASKQGQGYTF. CDR3 DNA sequence: TGTGCCAGCAAACAGGGACAAGGCTACACCTTC. The chain is built from TRBV19 and TRBJ1-2; a possible D gene is TRBD1 (6 bases). This CDR3 region has 11 residues. CDR1 and CDR2 from the germline V gene are LNHDA and SQIVND (reference sequence). V lost 9 bases and J 8 bases, leaving 13 bases between the germline ends.

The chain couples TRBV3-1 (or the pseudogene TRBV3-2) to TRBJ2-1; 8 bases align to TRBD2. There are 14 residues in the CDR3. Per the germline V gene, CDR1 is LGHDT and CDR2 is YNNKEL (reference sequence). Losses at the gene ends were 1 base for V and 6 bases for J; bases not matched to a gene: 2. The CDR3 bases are TGTGCCAGCAGCCAAGCCGGGAGGGGCAATGAGCAGTTCTTC. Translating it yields CASSQAGRGNEQFF.

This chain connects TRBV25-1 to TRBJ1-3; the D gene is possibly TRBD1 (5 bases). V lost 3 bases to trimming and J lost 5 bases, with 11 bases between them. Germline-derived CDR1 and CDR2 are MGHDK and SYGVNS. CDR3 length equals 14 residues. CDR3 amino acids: CASSDPGRRNTIYF. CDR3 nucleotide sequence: TGTGCCAGCAGTGACCCGGGACGGAGAAACACCATATATTTT.

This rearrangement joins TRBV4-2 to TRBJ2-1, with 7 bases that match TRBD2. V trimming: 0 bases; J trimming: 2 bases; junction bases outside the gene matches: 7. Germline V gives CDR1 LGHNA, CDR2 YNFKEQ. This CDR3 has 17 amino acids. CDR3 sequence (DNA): TGTGCCAGCAGCCAAGATCTGGGGCGGGAGACCTACAATGAGCAGTTCTTC. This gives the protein CASSQDLGRETYNEQFF.

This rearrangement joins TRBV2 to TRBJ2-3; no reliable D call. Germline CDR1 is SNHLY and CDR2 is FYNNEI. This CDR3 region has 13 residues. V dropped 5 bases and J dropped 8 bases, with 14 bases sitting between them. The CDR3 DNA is TGTGCCAGCAGTTCTACGGGCTTTGGTACGCAGTATTTT. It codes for CASSSTGFGTQYF.

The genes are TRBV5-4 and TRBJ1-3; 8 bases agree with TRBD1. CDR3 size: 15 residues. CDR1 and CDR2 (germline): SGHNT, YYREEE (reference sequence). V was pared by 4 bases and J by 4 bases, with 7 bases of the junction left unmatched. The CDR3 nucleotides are TGTGCCAGCAGCAACCGACAGGGGCCGGGAAACACCATATATTTT. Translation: CASSNRQGPGNTIYF.

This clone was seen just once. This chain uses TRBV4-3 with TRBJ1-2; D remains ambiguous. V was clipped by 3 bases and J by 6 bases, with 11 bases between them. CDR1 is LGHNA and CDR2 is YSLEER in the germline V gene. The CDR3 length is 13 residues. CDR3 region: CASSHSRGHGYTF. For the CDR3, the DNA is TGCGCCAGCAGCCACAGTCGAGGTCATGGCTACACCTTC.

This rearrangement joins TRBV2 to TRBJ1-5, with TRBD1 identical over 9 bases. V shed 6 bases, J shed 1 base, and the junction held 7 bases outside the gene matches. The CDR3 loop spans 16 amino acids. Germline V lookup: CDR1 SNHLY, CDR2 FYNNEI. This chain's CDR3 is CASSRDRVGSNQPQHF. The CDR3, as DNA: TGTGCCAGCAGCCGGGACAGGGTCGGGAGCAATCAGCCCCAGCATTTT.

DNA for the CDR3: TGTGCCAGCTCACCACAGGGGGCCTTGAGCGGTGAAGCTTTCTTT. Protein sequence: CASSPQGALSGEAFF. The V and J genes are TRBV18 and TRBJ1-1; 7 bases are shared with TRBD1. This CDR3 is 15 amino acids long. Germline V lookup: CDR1 KGHSH, CDR2 LQKENI. J gave up 7 bases and V 1 base, and 9 bases lay outside the gene matches.

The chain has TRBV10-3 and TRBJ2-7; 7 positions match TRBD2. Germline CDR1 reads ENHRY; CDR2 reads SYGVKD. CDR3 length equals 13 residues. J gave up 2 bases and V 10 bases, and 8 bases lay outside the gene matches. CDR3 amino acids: CASRLADPYEQYF. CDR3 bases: TGTGCCAGCAGACTAGCAGACCCCTACGAGCAGTACTTC.

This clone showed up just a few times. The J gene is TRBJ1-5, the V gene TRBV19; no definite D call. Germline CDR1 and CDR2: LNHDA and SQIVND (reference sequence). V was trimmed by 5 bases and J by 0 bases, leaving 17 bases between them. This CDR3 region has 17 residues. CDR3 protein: CASSRNGASDSNQPQHF. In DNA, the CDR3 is TGTGCCAGTAGTCGAAACGGCGCCTCAGATAGCAATCAGCCCCAGCATTTT.

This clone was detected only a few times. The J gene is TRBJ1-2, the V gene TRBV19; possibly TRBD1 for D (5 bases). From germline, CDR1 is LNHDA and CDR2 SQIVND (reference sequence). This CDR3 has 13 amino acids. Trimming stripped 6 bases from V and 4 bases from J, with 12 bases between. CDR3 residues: CASSSGDAYGYTF. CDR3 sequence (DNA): TGTGCCAGTAGCTCCGGGGACGCCTATGGCTACACCTTC.

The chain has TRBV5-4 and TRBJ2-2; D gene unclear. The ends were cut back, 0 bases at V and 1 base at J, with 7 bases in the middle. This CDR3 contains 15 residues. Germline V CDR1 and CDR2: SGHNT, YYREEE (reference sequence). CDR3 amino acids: CASSLGLGNTGELFF. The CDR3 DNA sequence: TGTGCCAGCAGCTTGGGTCTGGGGAACACCGGGGAGCTGTTTTTT.